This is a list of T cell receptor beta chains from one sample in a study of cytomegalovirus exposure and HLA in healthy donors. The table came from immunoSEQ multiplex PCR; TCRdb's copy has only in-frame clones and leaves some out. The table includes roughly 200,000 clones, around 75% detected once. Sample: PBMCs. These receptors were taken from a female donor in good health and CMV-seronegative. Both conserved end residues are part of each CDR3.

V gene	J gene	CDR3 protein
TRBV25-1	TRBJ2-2	CASSMTSGASTGELFF
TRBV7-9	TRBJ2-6	CAVNRAFRGANVLTF
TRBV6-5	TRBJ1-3	CASSYSENPGNTIYF
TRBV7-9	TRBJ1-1	CASSSRQGLVAFF
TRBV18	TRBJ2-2	CASSPVRLTNTGELFF
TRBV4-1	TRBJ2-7	CASSQDGYRSYSYEQYF
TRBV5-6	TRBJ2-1	CASSPSGSGRGYEQFF
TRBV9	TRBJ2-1	CASSVYAAPVGSYNEQFF
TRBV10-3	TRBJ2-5	CAISGRGETQYF
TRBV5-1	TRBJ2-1	CASSLQTENEQFF
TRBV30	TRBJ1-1	CAWSMGQARMDTEAFF
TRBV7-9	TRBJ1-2	CASSPGQGARTF
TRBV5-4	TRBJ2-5	CASAFAGVAETQYF
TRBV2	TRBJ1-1	CATLGASTEAFF
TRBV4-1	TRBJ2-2	CASSLDTGELFF
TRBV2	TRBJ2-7	CASRRDRENEQYF
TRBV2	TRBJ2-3	CASTLNTGSDTQYF
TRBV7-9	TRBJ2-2	CSSSLVFRDTGELFF
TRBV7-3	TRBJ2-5	CASIQVDLTSGGLAQYF
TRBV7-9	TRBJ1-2	CASSLGQGKFYGYTF
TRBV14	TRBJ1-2	CASSQDGGIGYTF
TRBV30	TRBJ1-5	CAWSWGSGAGQPQHF
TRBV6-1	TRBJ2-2	CASSGSGANTGELFF
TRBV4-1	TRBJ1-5	CASSFLQGSQPQHF
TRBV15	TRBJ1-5	CATSRDRGEHQSQHF
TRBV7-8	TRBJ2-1	CASSPSSGLAVDEQFF
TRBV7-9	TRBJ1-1	CSSGPTGIAEAFF
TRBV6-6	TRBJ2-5	CASSSPAGGQETQYF